This T cell receptor beta chain was sequenced in a study of cytomegalovirus exposure and HLA in healthy donors. PCR involved 60 Vbeta and 13 Jbeta primers. The table came from immunoSEQ multiplex PCR; TCRdb's copy has only in-frame clones and leaves some out. The sample yields under 130,000 clones, under 80% seen once. Trimming removed 4 bases at V and 8 bases at J, with 11 bases between. The CDR3 has 13 residues. CDR1 is SGHTA, CDR2 FQGNSA, per germline. This chain joins TRBV7-2 and TRBJ1-4; D perhaps matches TRBD1 (5 bases). The sequence derives from a woman aged 40 to 50 in good health and CMV-seropositive. The sequenced sample consisted of PBMCs. CDR3 in DNA: TGTGCCAGCAGCTCCGGACAAGGCGAAAAACTGTTTTTT. It specifies CASSSGQGEKLFF.